Below are 32 T cell receptor beta chains sequenced from a single sample in a study of blood T cell repertoires in COVID-19. The data were produced by immunoSEQ multiplex PCR, yet TCRdb's version contains in-frame clones alone and is incomplete. Among 70,000 or so clones, about 89% were seen once, and the ten largest hold 0.58%. The sequencing sample was made of peripheral blood. Receptors originate from a man in his sixties with acute or convalescent COVID-19.

This rearrangement joins TRBV19 to TRBJ2-1; D possibly corresponds to TRBD2 (6 bases). The CDR3 consists of 17 residues. Looked up from germline, CDR1 is LNHDA and CDR2 is SQIVND (reference sequence). V lost 7 bases and J lost 0, with 19 bases in between. Here the CDR3 DNA reads TGTGCCAGTACCAACATACTAGCACCGAGCTCCTACAATGAGCAGTTCTTC. Protein sequence: CASTNILAPSSYNEQFF.

The chain is built from TRBV4-2 and TRBJ2-7; D may be TRBD1 (6 bases). CDR1 and CDR2 (germline): LGHNA, YNFKEQ. With 3 bases removed from V and 2 bases from J, the gap between germline ends came to 14 bases. The CDR3 length is 15 residues. CDR3 sequence reads: CASSHPGTTTYEQYF. In nucleotides, the CDR3 is TGTGCCAGCAGCCACCCCGGGACAACCACCTACGAGCAGTACTTC.

V and J are TRBV7-9 and TRBJ1-1; D ambiguous. Trimming pared 5 bases from V and 3 bases from J, leaving 13 bases between. Germline V lookup: CDR1 SEHNR, CDR2 FQNEAQ (reference sequence). There are 14 residues in the CDR3. The chain's CDR3 is CASSPVVADTEAFF. In DNA, the CDR3 is TGTGCCAGCAGCCCGGTTGTGGCGGACACTGAAGCTTTCTTT.

The chain couples TRBV3-1 (or the pseudogene TRBV3-2) to TRBJ1-5, with D possibly being TRBD1 (5 bases). The germline CDR1 and CDR2 sequences are LGHDT and YNNKEL (reference sequence). The CDR3 has 15 amino acids. Trimming cost V 1 base and J 0 bases, with 7 bases left between them. The CDR3 region is CASSQGTFSNQPQHF. As DNA, the CDR3 is TGTGCCAGCAGCCAAGGGACATTTAGCAATCAGCCCCAGCATTTT.

The chain joins TRBV28 to TRBJ1-4; 8 bases are a match to TRBD1. Trimming took 2 bases from V and 3 from J; bases not matched to a gene: 2. Germline lookup yields CDR1 MDHEN and CDR2 SYDVKM. This CDR3 contains 15 residues. Here the CDR3 DNA reads TGTGCCAGCAGTTTACAGGGGGCACCTAATGAAAAACTGTTTTTT. This translates into CASSLQGAPNEKLFF.

This clone appeared a single time. CDR3 protein: CASSATSGPYNEQFF. CDR3 nucleotides: TGCGCCAGCAGCGCCACTAGCGGCCCCTACAATGAGCAGTTCTTC. The gene calls are TRBV5-1 and TRBJ2-1; TRBD2 matches at 8 bases. This CDR3 has 15 amino acids. Germline values: CDR1 SGHRS, CDR2 YFSETQ. V lost 4 bases, J lost 2 bases, and 5 bases stayed unmatched. The whole variable domain, filled in from reference TRBV5-1 and TRBJ2-1, reads KAGVTQTPRYLIKTRGQQVTLSCSPISGHRSVSWYQQTPGQGLQFLFEYFSETQRNKGNFPGRFSGRQFSNSRSEMNVSTLELGDSALYLCASSATSGPYNEQFFGPGTRLTVL.

J is TRBJ1-1 and V is TRBV11-2; the D is unclear. V gave up 5 bases and J gave up 4 bases, with 8 bases separating them. Germline lookup yields CDR1 SGHAT and CDR2 FQNNGV. The CDR3 covers 12 residues. CDR3 sequence reads: CASSIGVTEAFF. The CDR3 DNA reads as TGTGCCAGCAGCATAGGAGTCACTGAAGCTTTCTTT. The variable domain in full, completed from reference TRBV11-2 and TRBJ1-1, reads EAGVAQSPRYKIIEKRQSVAFWCNPISGHATLYWYQQILGQGPKLLIQFQNNGVVDDSQLPKDRFSAERLKGVDSTLKIQPAKLEDSAVYLCASSIGVTEAFFGQGTRLTVV.

This clone was found once. The chain is built from TRBV28 and TRBJ2-7; TRBD2 agrees at 8 bases. CDR1 and CDR2 (germline): MDHEN, SYDVKM. Trimming cost V 3 bases and J 5 bases; bases outside gene matches: 6. The CDR3 is 14 amino acids. The CDR3 loop is CASSFSGRDDEQYF. DNA for the CDR3: TGTGCCAGCAGTTTTTCCGGGAGGGATGACGAGCAGTACTTC. Drawing the rest from reference TRBV28 and TRBJ2-7, the complete variable domain is DVKVTQSSRYLVKRTGEKVFLECVQDMDHENMFWYRQDPGLGLRLIYFSYDVKMKEKGDIPEGYSVSREKKERFSLILESASTNQTSMYLCASSFSGRDDEQYFGPGTRLTVT.

This chain connects TRBV7-7 to TRBJ2-1; 13 bases are a match to TRBD2. V lost 5 bases and J lost 9; bases outside the gene matches: 10. CDR1 is SSHAT and CDR2 is FNYEAQ in the germline V gene (reference sequence). CDR3 length: 16 amino acids. The CDR3 DNA reads as TGTGCCAGCAGCCCGCGGACTAGCGGGAGAAACGGTGAGCAGTTCTTC. It is translated as CASSPRTSGRNGEQFF. The complete variable domain, with remaining parts taken from reference TRBV7-7 and TRBJ2-1, reads GAGVSQSPRYKVTKRGQDVTLRCDPISSHATLYWYQQALGQGPEFLTYFNYEAQPDKSGLPSDRFSAERPEGSISTLTIQRTEQRDSAMYRCASSPRTSGRNGEQFFGPGTRLTVL.

The V and J genes are TRBV14 and TRBJ1-1; maybe TRBD1 (5 bases). This CDR3 comprises 13 residues. From germline, CDR1 is SGHDN and CDR2 FVKESK. V lost 4 bases, J lost 11 bases, and 17 bases lay in between. The CDR3 reads CASSLKLGGEAFF. The CDR3 region has the DNA TGTGCCAGCAGCCTTAAGTTGGGGGGAGAGGCTTTCTTT.

V and J are TRBV5-1 and TRBJ1-2, with TRBD1 identical over 8 bases. There are 14 residues in the CDR3. Germline trimming cut 6 bases from V and 0 bases from J; bases unmatched to any gene: 4. Germline values: CDR1 SGHRS, CDR2 YFSETQ. The CDR3 nucleotides read TGCGCCAGCAACCCGGGACAGGCTAACTATGGCTACACCTTC. It translates to CASNPGQANYGYTF.

This chain links TRBV19 with TRBJ2-1; TRBD2 matches at 7 bases. This CDR3 is built from 15 residues. Per germline, CDR1 LNHDA and CDR2 SQIVND (reference sequence). After removal of 2 bases from V and 7 bases from J, the junction contained 8 bases not matched to a gene. The CDR3 spells CASSIIGLAENEQFF. In DNA, the CDR3 is TGTGCCAGTAGTATAATTGGGCTAGCGGAAAATGAGCAGTTCTTC.

V and J are TRBV5-6 and TRBJ2-7, with D possibly matching TRBD2 (5 bases). V lost 0 bases, J lost 0 bases, and 10 bases lay in between. The CDR3 runs 15 residues. Germline-derived CDR1 and CDR2 are SGHDT and YYEEEE. CDR3 in DNA: TGTGCCAGCAGCTTGGGTAGCGTCCCCTCCTACGAGCAGTACTTC. Its translation is CASSLGSVPSYEQYF.

This clone was detected once. The sample contains more than one DNA sequence encoding this CDR3. V usage is TRBV12-3 or TRBV12-4 and J usage is TRBJ2-1; 7 nucleotides line up with TRBD2. This CDR3 region has 12 residues. Trimming removed 3 bases from V and 8 bases from J; junction bases left unmatched: 1. CDR3 in amino acids: CASSLGGDEQFF. The CDR3 coding sequence is TGTGCCAGCAGTTTGGGGGGGGATGAGCAGTTCTTC.

The chain links TRBV9 to TRBJ2-7, with D uncertain. V shed 5 bases and J shed 5 bases, with 8 bases lying between them. The CDR3 loop spans 11 amino acids. Germline loops: CDR1 SGDLS, CDR2 YYNGEE. The CDR3 coding sequence is TGTGCCAGCAGTGTCGGTAACGAGCAGTACTTC. As protein: CASSVGNEQYF.

The rearrangement links TRBV5-1 to TRBJ2-6; D remains ambiguous. CDR3 length: 14 residues. Trimming stripped 4 bases from V and 1 base from J, with 6 bases between. CDR1 is SGHRS and CDR2 is YFSETQ in the germline V gene. DNA for the CDR3: TGCGCCAGCAGCGAGGCGTCTGGGGCCAACGTCCTGACTTTC. Translation: CASSEASGANVLTF.

The chain carries TRBV5-1 and TRBJ2-2; 7 bases align to TRBD1. Germline values: CDR1 SGHRS, CDR2 YFSETQ. V lost 0 bases and J lost 2; bases outside the gene matches: 1. The CDR3 is made up of 15 amino acids. CDR3 protein: CASSLEGGNTGELFF. In DNA, the CDR3 is TGCGCCAGCAGCTTGGAAGGGGGCAACACCGGGGAGCTGTTTTTT.

This clone appeared a few times. The chain is built from TRBV12-3 or TRBV12-4 and TRBJ1-3; D uncertain. V dropped 3 bases and J dropped 4 bases, with 4 bases sitting between them. The CDR3 runs to 12 residues. CDR3: CASSFEGNTIYF. For the CDR3, the DNA is TGTGCCAGCAGTTTTGAGGGAAACACCATATATTTT.

V usage is TRBV19 and J usage is TRBJ2-6; perhaps TRBD1 as D (5 bases). CDR3 size: 15 residues. V was pared by 4 bases and J by 0 bases, with 7 bases between. The V gene's germline CDR1 is LNHDA and CDR2 SQIVND (reference sequence). DNA of the CDR3: TGTGCCAGTAGTACTCAGGGCTCTGGGGCCAACGTCCTGACTTTC. Protein sequence: CASSTQGSGANVLTF.

The chain couples TRBV19 to TRBJ2-3, with 9 bases that match TRBD1. With 6 bases clipped from V and 6 bases from J, the junction kept 13 bases outside the gene matches. This CDR3 has 16 amino acids. The germline V gene encodes CDR1 LNHDA and CDR2 SQIVND (reference sequence). The CDR3 region has the DNA TGTGCCAGTAGCACAGGGGGGACAGGGAGGTTTGATACGCAGTATTTT. It yields the protein CASSTGGTGRFDTQYF.

The rearrangement uses TRBV27 and TRBJ2-3, with 8 nucleotides matching TRBD1. V gave up 3 bases and J gave up 5 bases; unmatched junction bases: 7. CDR1 and CDR2 from the germline V gene are MNHEY and SMNVEV (reference sequence). The CDR3 extends over 15 amino acids. The chain's CDR3 is CASSFADRVQDTQYF. The CDR3 coding sequence is TGTGCCAGCAGTTTCGCGGACAGGGTCCAAGATACGCAGTATTTT.

This clone was found once. The chain employs TRBV7-3 and TRBJ2-3; TRBD2 matches 9 bases. V gave up 0 bases and J gave up 6 bases; unmatched junction bases: 4. This CDR3 has 15 residues. CDR1 and CDR2 from the germline V gene are SGHTA and FQGTGA. The DNA for the CDR3 is TGTGCCAGCAGCTTAACTAGCGGGAGACGGGATACGCAGTATTTT. As protein: CASSLTSGRRDTQYF.

The chain joins TRBV7-2 to TRBJ1-4, with TRBD1 matching 8 bases. In germline, CDR1 is SGHTA, CDR2 FQGNSA. The V gene end was trimmed by 3 bases and the J gene end by 3 bases; junction bases not matched to a gene: 0. The CDR3 is 14 amino acids. In DNA, the CDR3 is TGTGCCAGCAGCTTGGACAGGGCTAATGAAAAACTGTTTTTT. This sequence encodes CASSLDRANEKLFF.

The chain combines TRBV6-5 with TRBJ1-6, with D tentatively TRBD1 (5 bases). Between the trimmed V and J ends, which lost 0 bases and 9 bases, there was a span of 12 bases. The CDR3 consists of 15 residues. Germline V CDR1 and CDR2: MNHEY, SVGAGI. The DNA of the CDR3 is TGTGCCAGCAGTTACTCCGGGACTCATAGTTCACCCCTCCACTTT. Translating gives CASSYSGTHSSPLHF.

As DNA, the CDR3 is TGTGCCATCAGTGAGGGCGGGGGGCAGGAGAACACTGAAGCTTTCTTT. This codes for CAISEGGGQENTEAFF. V is TRBV10-3 and J is TRBJ1-1; D perhaps matches TRBD1 (6 bases). CDR1 and CDR2 (germline): ENHRY, SYGVKD. The CDR3 has 16 amino acids. Trimming left V 2 bases short and J 1 base short, with 14 bases between.

This chain connects TRBV12-3 or TRBV12-4 to TRBJ1-1; D is perhaps TRBD1 (5 bases). The V end lost 1 base, the J end lost 6 bases, and 6 bases lay between the germline ends. The CDR3 spans 12 residues. This CDR3 is CASSLGGAEAFF. CDR3 nucleotides: TGTGCCAGCAGTTTAGGGGGGGCTGAAGCTTTCTTT.

In this sample, this clone turned up a few times. V usage is TRBV10-1 and J usage is TRBJ1-3, with 7 bases lining up with TRBD1. Germline CDR1 WNHNN, CDR2 SYGVQD (reference sequence). Germline trimming cut 2 bases from V and 4 bases from J; bases unmatched to any gene: 5. This CDR3 has 15 amino acids. DNA for the CDR3: TGCGCCAGCAGTGAGCCTGACAGGGAGGGAAACACCATATATTTT. Its protein product is CASSEPDREGNTIYF.

This rearrangement joins TRBV7-9 to TRBJ1-1; weak D call: TRBD1 (5 bases). This CDR3 region has 16 residues. Trimming removed 6 bases from V and 0 bases from J, with 17 bases in between. Germline assignment: CDR1 SEHNR and CDR2 FQNEAQ (reference sequence). The CDR3 region has the DNA TGTGCCAGCAGATACCCTTCGACAGCCATGAACACTGAAGCTTTCTTT. Translated: CASRYPSTAMNTEAFF.

The chain carries TRBV15 and TRBJ1-2, with D possibly being TRBD1 (6 bases). The CDR3 has 15 amino acids. The V end was cut by 2 bases, the J end by 7 bases, with 17 bases between. Germline V gene sequence: CDR1 LNHNV, CDR2 YYDKDF (reference sequence). CDR3 nucleotide sequence: TGTGCCACCAGCAGACCGCGGGGGGGGCTGACTGGCTACACCTTC. This translates into CATSRPRGGLTGYTF.

The chain carries TRBV11-2 and TRBJ2-7; D is unclear. V was cut by 3 bases and J by 7 bases, with 13 bases left in between. CDR1 SGHAT and CDR2 FQNNGV come from the germline V gene. The CDR3 runs to 13 residues. CDR3 protein: CASSLRMNGEQYF. The CDR3 nucleotides read TGTGCCAGCAGCTTGAGGATGAATGGGGAGCAGTACTTC.

CDR3 coding DNA: TGCGCCAGCAGCCCGGGGAGACAGGGCCACTACGAGCAGTACTTC. Translation: CASSPGRQGHYEQYF. J is TRBJ2-7 and V is TRBV5-1; 7 nucleotides agree with TRBD1. The CDR3 length is 15 residues. CDR1 and CDR2 from the germline V gene are SGHRS and YFSETQ. J lost 3 bases, V lost 4 bases, and 10 bases had no gene match.

V usage is TRBV29-1 and J usage is TRBJ1-2; possible D gene TRBD1, 5 bases. CDR1 is SQVTM and CDR2 is ANQGSEA in the germline V gene. The CDR3 loop spans 17 amino acids. The ends were cut back, 2 bases at V and 7 bases at J, with 26 bases in the middle. The CDR3 DNA is TGCAGCGTTGAATCTACAGGCGCTTTAACCCCCTGGGGTGGCTACACCTTC. As protein: CSVESTGALTPWGGYTF.